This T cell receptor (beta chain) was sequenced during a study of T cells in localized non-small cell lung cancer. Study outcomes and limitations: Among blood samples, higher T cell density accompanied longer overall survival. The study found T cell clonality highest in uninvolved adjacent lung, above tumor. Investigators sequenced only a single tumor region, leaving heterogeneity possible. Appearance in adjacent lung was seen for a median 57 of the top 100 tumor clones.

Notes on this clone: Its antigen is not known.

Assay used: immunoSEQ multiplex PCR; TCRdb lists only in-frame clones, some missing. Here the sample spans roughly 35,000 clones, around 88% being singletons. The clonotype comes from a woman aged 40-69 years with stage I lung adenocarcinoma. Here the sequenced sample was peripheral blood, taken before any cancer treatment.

The CDR3 nucleotides read TGTGCCAGCAGCTTGAGCCGCGGGGGGGACACCTACGAGCAGTACTTC. It codes for CASSLSRGGDTYEQYF. The chain uses TRBV7-2 and TRBJ2-7, with 9 bases matching TRBD2. The junction had 8 bases not matched to a gene; V was cut back by 3 bases and J by 2 bases. Germline values: CDR1 SGHTA, CDR2 FQGNSA. This CDR3 has 16 residues.